The next 20 T cell receptor beta chains were all read from a single sample in a study of blood T cell repertoires in COVID-19. The table came from immunoSEQ multiplex PCR; TCRdb's copy has only in-frame clones and leaves some out. The table lists fewer than 200,000 clones, 80% to 90% of them singletons. The sequencing input was peripheral blood. Source of these receptors: a woman of 80 years or more with COVID-19, enrolled during active disease.

This clone was recorded only once. The V gene is TRBV19, the J gene TRBJ1-2, with D possibly matching TRBD1 (5 bases). This CDR3 region has 16 residues. The germline CDR1 and CDR2 sequences are LNHDA and SQIVND (reference sequence). V dropped 2 bases and J dropped 4 bases, with 17 bases sitting between them. CDR3 sequence reads: CASSINTLGQAYGYTF. CDR3 sequence (DNA): TGTGCCAGTAGTATAAACACACTCGGACAAGCCTATGGCTACACCTTC.

The rearrangement links TRBV11-3 to TRBJ1-1; possibly TRBD1 for D (5 bases). The CDR3 runs 12 residues. Trimming removed 6 bases at V and 5 bases at J, with 10 bases between. CDR1 and CDR2 (germline): SGHNT, YENEEA. The chain's CDR3 is CASSDSWTEAFF. As DNA, the CDR3 is TGTGCCAGCAGTGACAGTTGGACTGAAGCTTTCTTT.

The V call is TRBV19, the J call TRBJ1-6; D is ambiguous. Looked up from germline, CDR1 is LNHDA and CDR2 is SQIVND (reference sequence). V lost 6 bases and J 10 bases, leaving 10 bases between the germline ends. CDR3 length: 12 amino acids. In DNA form, the CDR3 reads TGTGCCAGTAGGATACAACAGTCACCCCTCCACTTT. Translated: CASRIQQSPLHF.

The chain couples TRBV5-6 to TRBJ2-1; perhaps TRBD2 as D (6 bases). The V gene lost 1 base and the J gene lost 2 bases, with 10 bases spanning the gap. The CDR3 length is 15 residues. From germline, CDR1 is SGHDT and CDR2 YYEEEE. CDR3 residues: CASSLKRVPYNEQFF. The CDR3 DNA reads TGTGCCAGCAGCTTGAAGCGGGTGCCCTACAATGAGCAGTTCTTC.

This chain connects TRBV7-2 to TRBJ1-2; the match to TRBD1 covers 9 bases. Germline lookup yields CDR1 SGHTA and CDR2 FQGNSA. V shed 0 bases, J shed 8 bases, and the junction held 4 bases outside the gene matches. CDR3 size: 14 residues. The CDR3 nucleotides read TGTGCCAGCAGCTTAGCGGGGACAGGGTTCGGCTACACCTTC. Its protein is CASSLAGTGFGYTF. The whole variable domain, filled in from reference TRBV7-2 and TRBJ1-2, reads GAGVSQSPSNKVTEKGKDVELRCDPISGHTALYWYRQSLGQGLEFLIYFQGNSAPDKSGLPSDRFSAERTGGSVSTLTIQRTQQEDSAVYLCASSLAGTGFGYTFGSGTRLTVV.

V is TRBV19 and J is TRBJ2-7; 10 bases agree with TRBD2. The CDR3 runs to 13 residues. Germline V gene data show CDR1 as LNHDA and CDR2 as SQIVND (reference sequence). The trim removed 1 base at V and 6 bases at J, leaving 0 bases unmatched. The CDR3 protein is CASSIGLAGEQYF. In DNA form, the CDR3 reads TGTGCCAGTAGTATAGGACTAGCGGGCGAGCAGTACTTC. Full variable domain (missing parts from reference TRBV19 and TRBJ2-7): DGGITQSPKYLFRKEGQNVTLSCEQNLNHDAMYWYRQDPGQGLRLIYYSQIVNDFQKGDIAEGYSVSREKKESFPLTVTSAQKNPTAFYLCASSIGLAGEQYFGPGTRLTVT.

V gene TRBV29-1 combines with J gene TRBJ2-7; 8 bases are a match to TRBD1. V trimming: 2 bases; J trimming: 6 bases; junction bases outside the gene matches: 6. The CDR3 totals 13 residues. Germline values: CDR1 SQVTM, CDR2 ANQGSEA. CDR3 DNA sequence: TGCAGCGTTGAAAGGACAGGGTCTGGCGAGCAGTACTTC. This gives the protein CSVERTGSGEQYF.

The J gene is TRBJ2-1, the V gene TRBV21-1; the D segment call TRBD2 is taken from the table without a DNA check. TRBV21-1 is an annotated pseudogene. CDR3 length: 16 amino acids. The CDR3 DNA sequence: TGTGCCAGCAGCAAAAAAACTAGCGGGAGGGACAATGAGCAGTTCTTC. Its protein product is CASSKKTSGRDNEQFF.

The chain employs TRBV11-3 and TRBJ2-1; D not resolved. Per germline, CDR1 SGHNT and CDR2 YENEEA. The CDR3 runs 14 residues. Trimming took 4 bases from V and 4 from J, leaving 11 bases between them. The DNA for the CDR3 is TGTGCCAGCAGCTATCCCGGTAGTTACAATGAGCAGTTCTTC. Translating gives CASSYPGSYNEQFF.

The chain has TRBV4-2 and TRBJ2-7; TRBD1 matches 8 bases. Trimming at V came to 4 bases and at J to 1 base, leaving 6 bases not matched to a gene. CDR3 size: 15 residues. The V gene's germline CDR1 is LGHNA and CDR2 YNFKEQ. CDR3 nucleotide sequence: TGTGCCAGCAGCCCCCGGACAGGGAGATCCTACGAGCAGTACTTC. Residues: CASSPRTGRSYEQYF.

J is TRBJ2-7 and V is TRBV5-1, with D possibly TRBD2 on 7 matching bases. The V and J ends lost 4 bases and 4 bases respectively, with 15 bases between them. Germline V CDR1 and CDR2: SGHRS, YFSETQ. This CDR3 has 14 residues. The CDR3 sequence: CASSRTGREYEQYF. CDR3 nucleotides: TGCGCCAGCAGCCGAACAGGGAGGGAATACGAGCAGTACTTC.

This clone has a single count. This chain connects TRBV5-4 to TRBJ1-2; D uncertain. This CDR3 is built from 12 residues. Germline lookup yields CDR1 SGHNT and CDR2 YYREEE (reference sequence). V lost 4 bases and J lost 5, with 9 bases in between. CDR3 sequence reads: CASSDILYGYTF. The CDR3 coding sequence is TGTGCCAGCAGCGACATCCTTTATGGCTACACCTTC. Full variable domain (remainder filled in from reference TRBV5-4 and TRBJ1-2): ETGVTQSPTHLIKTRGQQVTLRCSSQSGHNTVSWYQQALGQGPQFIFQYYREEENGRGNFPPRFSGLQFPNYSSELNVNALELDDSALYLCASSDILYGYTFGSGTRLTVV.

The genes are TRBV28 and TRBJ2-1, with D perhaps matching TRBD1 (6 bases). The germline V gene encodes CDR1 MDHEN and CDR2 SYDVKM. The CDR3 sequence is 14 residues long. Trimming shortened V by 2 bases and J by 7 bases, and 12 bases separated the two germline ends. Here the CDR3 reads CASSLMTGWNEQFF. The CDR3 DNA reads TGTGCCAGCAGTTTAATGACAGGCTGGAATGAGCAGTTCTTC.

The rearrangement uses TRBV18 and TRBJ1-1; perhaps TRBD1 as D (5 bases). The germline gives CDR1 KGHSH, CDR2 LQKENI. The CDR3 length is 15 residues. V lost 6 bases and J 1 base, leaving 15 bases between the germline ends. CDR3 nucleotide sequence: TGTGCCAGCTCCCCGTCGGGACTGCCGAACACTGAAGCTTTCTTT. Protein: CASSPSGLPNTEAFF.

The V call is TRBV10-1, the J call TRBJ2-4; the match to TRBD1 covers 9 bases. This CDR3 spans 19 amino acids. With V trimmed by 6 bases and J by 1 base, 16 bases remained unmatched. Germline values: CDR1 WNHNN, CDR2 SYGVQD (reference sequence). This CDR3 reads CASRGSGQGKALAKNIQYF. The CDR3 DNA sequence: TGCGCCAGCAGGGGATCGGGACAGGGAAAAGCCCTTGCCAAAAACATTCAGTACTTC.

The chain employs TRBV10-3 and TRBJ2-1; 9 nucleotides match TRBD1. The V segment lost 3 bases and the J segment 7 bases; nucleotides outside the gene matches: 10. From germline, CDR1 is ENHRY and CDR2 SYGVKD. This CDR3 is built from 16 residues. The CDR3 nucleotides are TGTGCCATCAGTGATGAAACAGGGGGCCTGAGTAATGAGCAGTTCTTC. Its protein is CAISDETGGLSNEQFF.

This chain uses TRBV7-2 with TRBJ2-5; tentatively, D is TRBD1 (6 bases). V lost 6 bases, J lost 2 bases, and 7 bases lay in between. The CDR3 loop spans 12 amino acids. CDR1 SGHTA and CDR2 FQGNSA come from the germline V gene. The CDR3 loop is CASSRGQETQYF. DNA for the CDR3: TGTGCCAGCAGTAGGGGGCAAGAGACCCAGTACTTC.

The chain employs TRBV28 and TRBJ2-6; 8 bases are shared with TRBD1. V shed 6 bases and J 1 base; nucleotides not matched to a gene: 8. Germline lookup yields CDR1 MDHEN and CDR2 SYDVKM. This CDR3 contains 17 residues. This CDR3 is CASRHGTGGSGANVLTF. Written as DNA, the CDR3 is TGTGCCAGCAGACACGGGACAGGCGGGTCTGGGGCCAACGTCCTGACTTTC.

V is TRBV7-8 and J is TRBJ1-1, with a tentative D call TRBD1 (5 bases). The CDR3 length is 14 residues. Germline-derived CDR1 and CDR2 are SGHVS and FQNEAQ. With 4 bases removed from V and 1 base from J, the gap between germline ends came to 10 bases. The CDR3 DNA is TGTGCCAGCAGCTCTAGGGGCGGGAACACTGAAGCTTTCTTT. Its translation is CASSSRGGNTEAFF.

This sequence joins TRBV7-9 and TRBJ1-2; 8 bases fit TRBD1. CDR1 is SEHNR and CDR2 is FQNEAQ in the germline V gene (reference sequence). The V and J ends lost 1 base and 5 bases, in that order; junction bases with no gene match: 9. This CDR3 contains 16 residues. DNA of the CDR3: TGTGCCAGCAGCTTAGGATTTGGTCAGGGGGCGTATGGCTACACCTTC. This gives the protein CASSLGFGQGAYGYTF.